This T cell receptor beta chain came from a study of shared clonotypes between healthy human individuals. Study donors comprised healthy, HIV-negative adults devoid of recent acute infection or vaccination. Overall study findings and caveats: Among non-shared clonotypes, generation probabilities were lower than among those shared by all four donors.

Trimming cost V 4 bases and J 7 bases; bases outside gene matches: 6. This CDR3 is built from 14 residues. Germline loops: CDR1 SGHRS, CDR2 YFSETQ. Notes on this clone: The antigen is not known.

Measured with immunoSEQ multiplex PCR; TCRdb has only the in-frame clones, and not every one. The sample contains 400,000 to 600,000 clones, more than 95% of which appear only once. Sample: naive CD4+ T cells sorted from blood. The sample's subset: CD45RA+ positively selected. The rearrangement links TRBV5-1 to TRBJ2-2; 8 bases fit TRBD1. This clonotype was obtained from a woman between 25 and 40 years old in good health. The CDR3 region has the DNA TGCGCCAGCAGCCGACAGGGGATGAACGGGGAGCTGTTTTTT. Translating gives CASSRQGMNGELFF.